This entry lists 24 T cell receptor beta chains sequenced from one sample in a study of blood T cell repertoires in COVID-19. Measured with immunoSEQ multiplex PCR; TCRdb has only the in-frame clones, and not every one. The table has roughly 220,000 clones, roughly 79% seen once. Source material: peripheral blood. Source of these receptors: a woman older than 75 with COVID-19, enrolled during active disease.

CDR3 in DNA: TGTGCCAGCACCTTAACAGGGGGGGTTAAAGGCTACACCTTC. As protein: CASTLTGGVKGYTF. The chain employs TRBV6-6 and TRBJ1-2; TRBD1 aligns across 8 bases. The J segment lost 8 bases and the V segment lost 7 bases, leaving 12 bases of the junction unmatched. Germline V CDR1 and CDR2: MNHNY, SVGAGI (reference sequence). The CDR3 covers 14 residues.

This chain connects TRBV5-1 to TRBJ2-5; D not certain. This CDR3 region has 15 residues. Germline V gene lookup returns CDR1 SGHRS and CDR2 YFSETQ. Deletions cut 5 bases from V and 2 bases from J, with 16 bases between. CDR3 region: CASSTSAGAQETQYF. CDR3 in DNA: TGCGCCAGCAGTACCTCCGCAGGTGCACAAGAGACCCAGTACTTC.

The rearrangement uses TRBV6-5 and TRBJ2-6; D gene unclear. The CDR3 runs 11 residues. Germline CDR1 reads MNHEY; CDR2 reads SVGAGI. V lost 7 bases, J lost 7 bases, and 5 bases lay in between. The CDR3: CASTLANVLTF. The CDR3 coding sequence is TGTGCCAGCACCCTTGCCAACGTCCTGACTTTC.

This chain connects TRBV18 to TRBJ2-7; D is possibly TRBD2 (7 bases). V lost 3 bases and J 2 bases, leaving 11 bases between the germline ends. The CDR3 has 14 residues. Looked up from germline, CDR1 is KGHSH and CDR2 is LQKENI. The CDR3 DNA sequence: TGTGCCAGCTCACCGAAGGGGGGGGCCTACGAGCAGTACTTC. Translated: CASSPKGGAYEQYF. Combining the CDR3 with reference TRBV18 and TRBJ2-7 gives the whole variable domain NAGVMQNPRHLVRRRGQEARLRCSPMKGHSHVYWYRQLPEEGLKFMVYLQKENIIDESGMPKERFSAEFPKEGPSILRIQQVVRGDSAAYFCASSPKGGAYEQYFGPGTRLTVT.

The chain combines TRBV3-1 (or the pseudogene TRBV3-2) with TRBJ2-2; D gene unclear. Germline assignment: CDR1 LGHDT and CDR2 YNNKEL (reference sequence). The CDR3 consists of 14 residues. V was trimmed by 0 bases and J by 2 bases, leaving 4 bases between them. The CDR3 DNA reads TGTGCCAGCAGCCAAGACCATAACACCGGGGAGCTGTTTTTT. Protein sequence: CASSQDHNTGELFF.

The chain has TRBV5-6 and TRBJ1-6; 8 bases agree with TRBD1. J was trimmed by 10 bases and V by 0 bases; bases with no gene match: 6. Germline CDR1 and CDR2: SGHDT and YYEEEE. The CDR3 is 15 amino acids. In nucleotides, the CDR3 is TGTGCCAGCAGCTTGGTGGACAGGGTAGAGTCACCCCTCCACTTT. Its protein is CASSLVDRVESPLHF.

The chain employs TRBV6-5 and TRBJ2-7; 9 nucleotides match TRBD2. The CDR3 loop spans 15 amino acids. V lost 6 bases, J lost 3 bases, and 9 bases stayed unmatched. The germline gives CDR1 MNHEY, CDR2 SVGAGI. The chain's CDR3 is CASSLGASGIYEQYF. The CDR3 region has the DNA TGTGCCAGCAGCCTGGGGGCTAGCGGGATCTACGAGCAGTACTTC.

In the case of this clone: The junction differs from germline at one of its ends, possibly a read error. The chain couples TRBV5-4 to TRBJ1-1; 8 positions match TRBD1. CDR3 size: 15 residues. Germline CDR1 SGHNT, CDR2 YYREEE (reference sequence). The CDR3: CASSLDRVKGTEAFF. CDR3 sequence (DNA): TGTGCCAGCAGTTTGGACAGGGTCAAAGGCACTGAAGCTTTCTTT.

V usage is TRBV18 and J usage is TRBJ1-1, with D perhaps matching TRBD1 (5 bases). The germline V and J ends were trimmed by 0 bases and 11 bases, with 13 bases remaining between them. Germline CDR1 and CDR2: KGHSH and LQKENI. The CDR3 is made up of 13 amino acids. The CDR3 loop is CASSPPGGPGAFF. CDR3 nucleotide sequence: TGTGCCAGCTCACCACCGGGGGGTCCGGGGGCTTTCTTT.

This chain connects TRBV19 to TRBJ2-7; 10 nucleotides match TRBD2. The junction had 10 bases not matched to a gene; V was cut back by 6 bases and J by 5 bases. The CDR3 spans 15 residues. Germline-derived CDR1 and CDR2 are LNHDA and SQIVND (reference sequence). The CDR3 here is CASSPSSGSRHEQYF. In DNA form, the CDR3 reads TGTGCCAGTAGCCCCTCTAGCGGGAGTAGGCACGAGCAGTACTTC.

As for this clone: Distinct nucleotide sequences in the sample also encode this CDR3. The genes are TRBV6-5 and TRBJ1-1; D not certain. V was cut by 2 bases and J by 4 bases, with 8 bases left in between. The CDR3 is 13 residues long. Germline-derived CDR1 and CDR2 are MNHEY and SVGAGI. The CDR3 nucleotides read TGTGCCAGCAGTTACACGGGAGGCACTGAAGCTTTCTTT. The encoded protein is CASSYTGGTEAFF.

This clone was picked up one time. The J gene is TRBJ2-3, the V gene TRBV4-1; the D is unclear. The V end lost 0 bases, the J end lost 5 bases, and 12 bases lay between the germline ends. The CDR3 covers 15 residues. Germline values: CDR1 MGHRA, CDR2 YSYEKL. The CDR3 sequence is CASSQDGVSGDTQYF. In DNA form, the CDR3 reads TGCGCCAGCAGCCAAGATGGCGTGTCGGGAGATACGCAGTATTTT.

The chain links TRBV3-1 (or the pseudogene TRBV3-2) to TRBJ1-2; D might be TRBD1 (6 bases). V was clipped by 4 bases and J by 0 bases, with 12 bases between them. Germline lookup yields CDR1 LGHDT and CDR2 YNNKEL (reference sequence). This CDR3 has 15 residues. This CDR3 reads CASSLGTPANYGYTF. The CDR3 bases are TGTGCCAGCAGCCTGGGGACACCTGCTAACTATGGCTACACCTTC.

This rearrangement joins TRBV18 to TRBJ2-1, with D possibly matching TRBD2 (5 bases). From germline, CDR1 is KGHSH and CDR2 LQKENI. Trimming removed 5 bases from V and 0 bases from J, with 8 bases in between. The length of the CDR3 is 14 residues. The CDR3 DNA reads TGTGCCAGCTCATCTACTAGCTCCTACAATGAGCAGTTCTTC. This sequence encodes CASSSTSSYNEQFF.

The chain carries TRBV10-3 and TRBJ2-5; tentatively, D is TRBD2 (6 bases). The length of the CDR3 is 13 residues. The ends were cut back, 4 bases at V and 3 bases at J, with 9 bases in the middle. Germline loops: CDR1 ENHRY, CDR2 SYGVKD. In DNA form, the CDR3 reads TGTGCCATCAGTGGGAGGGAAGAAGAGACCCAGTACTTC. Residues: CAISGREEETQYF.

The V call is TRBV6-5, the J call TRBJ2-7; tentatively, D is TRBD2 (7 bases). The germline CDR1 and CDR2 sequences are MNHEY and SVGAGI. The CDR3 loop spans 15 amino acids. V lost 6 bases, J lost 2 bases, and 17 bases lay in between. The CDR3 loop reads CASSRGAGVTYEQYF. In DNA, the CDR3 is TGTGCCAGCAGCCGGGGGGCAGGGGTAACCTACGAGCAGTACTTC.

The chain links TRBV4-1 to TRBJ2-1; 7 bases are shared with TRBD1. After removal of 3 bases from V and 6 bases from J, the junction contained 2 bases not matched to a gene. In germline, CDR1 is MGHRA, CDR2 YSYEKL. This CDR3 region has 13 residues. The CDR3 DNA reads TGCGCCAGCAGCCAGTACAGGGGCAATGAGCAGTTCTTC. Encoded protein: CASSQYRGNEQFF.

V usage is TRBV9 and J usage is TRBJ2-6; D call uncertain. Germline V gene data show CDR1 as SGDLS and CDR2 as YYNGEE. V shed 3 bases and J shed 1 base, with 5 bases lying between them. The CDR3 consists of 14 residues. Here the CDR3 reads CASSDRSGANVLTF. Written as DNA, the CDR3 is TGTGCCAGCAGCGACAGATCTGGGGCCAACGTCCTGACTTTC. Combining the CDR3 with reference TRBV9 and TRBJ2-6 gives the whole variable domain DSGVTQTPKHLITATGQRVTLRCSPRSGDLSVYWYQQSLDQGLQFLIQYYNGEERAKGNILERFSAQQFPDLHSELNLSSLELGDSALYFCASSDRSGANVLTFGAGSRLTVL.

The rearrangement links TRBV10-2 to TRBJ1-2, with unresolved D. Trimming stripped 4 bases from V and 7 bases from J, with 13 bases between. This CDR3 comprises 13 residues. CDR1 is WSHSY and CDR2 is SAAADI in the germline V gene. The DNA of the CDR3 is TGCGCCAGCAGTGGCAAGGGAGGTGGTGGCTACACCTTC. This codes for CASSGKGGGGYTF.

The V call is TRBV5-4, the J call TRBJ2-3; no reliable D call. CDR3 length equals 13 residues. V was shortened by 3 bases and J by 6 bases, with 11 bases between the two germline ends. The germline V gene encodes CDR1 SGHNT and CDR2 YYREEE (reference sequence). The CDR3 protein is CASSWSIEDTQYF. The CDR3 nucleotides are TGTGCCAGCAGCTGGAGTATAGAGGATACGCAGTATTTT.

The chain uses TRBV11-1 and TRBJ2-7; TRBD2 aligns across 8 bases. The V and J ends lost 6 bases and 6 bases, in that order; junction bases with no gene match: 10. Germline V gene lookup returns CDR1 SGHAT and CDR2 FQDESV (reference sequence). This CDR3 is built from 14 residues. The CDR3 sequence: CASRVSGNQGEQYF. In nucleotides, the CDR3 is TGTGCCAGCAGGGTTAGCGGGAATCAGGGCGAGCAGTACTTC.

This sequence joins TRBV6-5 and TRBJ1-4, with a weak D call TRBD1 (6 bases). CDR1 is MNHEY, CDR2 SVGAGI, per germline. The CDR3 is 14 residues long. Trimming cost V 6 bases and J 3 bases, with 11 bases left between them. The CDR3 is CASRLQGSNEKLFF. The CDR3 coding sequence is TGTGCCAGCAGATTACAGGGATCTAATGAAAAACTGTTTTTT.

The CDR3 spells CASSSSDSSNQPQHF. As DNA, the CDR3 is TGTGCCAGCAGCTCCTCTGACAGTAGCAATCAGCCCCAGCATTTT. The chain has TRBV7-9 and TRBJ1-5, with a possible D match to TRBD1 (5 bases). V shed 4 bases and J shed 0 bases, with 10 bases lying between them. The germline V gene encodes CDR1 SEHNR and CDR2 FQNEAQ (reference sequence). The CDR3 runs to 15 residues. Together with reference TRBV7-9 and TRBJ1-5, the CDR3 gives the full variable domain: DTGVSQNPRHKITKRGQNVTFRCDPISEHNRLYWYRQTLGQGPEFLTYFQNEAQLEKSRLLSDRFSAERPKGSFSTLEIQRTEQGDSAMYLCASSSSDSSNQPQHFGDGTRLSIL.

The table lists this clone with a count of one. The chain has TRBV4-1 and TRBJ1-1; D gene unclear. Germline loops: CDR1 MGHRA, CDR2 YSYEKL. The CDR3 loop spans 11 amino acids. V was cut by 2 bases and J by 8 bases, with 6 bases left in between. CDR3 nucleotides: TGCGCCAGCAGCCAATTCAGGGAAGCTTTCTTT. Translating gives CASSQFREAFF.